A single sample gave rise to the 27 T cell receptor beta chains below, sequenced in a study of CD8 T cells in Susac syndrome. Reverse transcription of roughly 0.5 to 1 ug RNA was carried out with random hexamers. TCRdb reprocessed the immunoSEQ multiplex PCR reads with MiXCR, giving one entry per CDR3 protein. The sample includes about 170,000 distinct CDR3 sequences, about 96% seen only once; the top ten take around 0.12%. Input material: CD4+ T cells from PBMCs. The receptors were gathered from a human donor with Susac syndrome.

The DNA for the CDR3 is TGTGCCAGCAGTTGGGAGACAGGGGGCGCGTCCGATGAGCAGTTCTTC. Residues: CASSWETGGASDEQFF. V and J are TRBV27 and TRBJ2-1; 10 bases align to TRBD1. V lost 4 bases and J lost 8; bases outside the gene matches: 11. The germline V gene has CDR1 MNHEY and CDR2 SMNVEV (reference sequence). The CDR3 is 16 amino acids.

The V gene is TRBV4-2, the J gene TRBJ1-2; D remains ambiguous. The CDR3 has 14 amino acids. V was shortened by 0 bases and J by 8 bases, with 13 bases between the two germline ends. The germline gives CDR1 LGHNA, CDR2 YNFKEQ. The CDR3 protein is CASSQDPDSWGYTF. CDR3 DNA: TGTGCCAGCAGCCAAGATCCCGATTCGTGGGGCTACACCTTC.

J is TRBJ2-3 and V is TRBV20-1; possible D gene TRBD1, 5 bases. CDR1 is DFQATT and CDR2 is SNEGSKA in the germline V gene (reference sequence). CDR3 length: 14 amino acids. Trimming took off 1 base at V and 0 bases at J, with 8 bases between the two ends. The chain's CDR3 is CSARVTASTDTQYF. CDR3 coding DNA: TGCAGTGCTAGAGTGACAGCTAGCACAGATACGCAGTATTTT.

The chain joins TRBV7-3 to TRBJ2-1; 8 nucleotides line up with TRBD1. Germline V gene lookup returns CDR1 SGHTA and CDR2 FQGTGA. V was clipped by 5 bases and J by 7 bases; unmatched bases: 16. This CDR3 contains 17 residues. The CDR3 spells CASSLTGAGRPGNEQFF. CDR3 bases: TGTGCCAGCAGCCTGACAGGGGCAGGACGGCCCGGGAATGAGCAGTTCTTC.

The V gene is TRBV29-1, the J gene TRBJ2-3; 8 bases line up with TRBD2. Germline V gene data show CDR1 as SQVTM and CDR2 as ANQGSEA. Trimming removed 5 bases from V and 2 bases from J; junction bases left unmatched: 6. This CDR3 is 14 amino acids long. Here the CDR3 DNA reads TGCAGCGTTACATCAGCGGGAGTCACAGATACGCAGTATTTT. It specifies CSVTSAGVTDTQYF.

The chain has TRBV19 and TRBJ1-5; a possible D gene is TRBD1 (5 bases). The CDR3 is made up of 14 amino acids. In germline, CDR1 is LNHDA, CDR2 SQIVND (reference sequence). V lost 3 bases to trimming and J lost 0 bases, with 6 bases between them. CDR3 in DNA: TGTGCCAGTAGTATGGGGGATAGCAATCAGCCCCAGCATTTT. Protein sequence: CASSMGDSNQPQHF.

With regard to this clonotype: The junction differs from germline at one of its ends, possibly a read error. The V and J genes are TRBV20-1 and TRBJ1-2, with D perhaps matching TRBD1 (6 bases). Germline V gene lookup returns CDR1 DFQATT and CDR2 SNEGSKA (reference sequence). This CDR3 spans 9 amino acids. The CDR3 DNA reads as TGCAGTGCTAGGGACAGCTCCTCCTTC. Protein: CSARDSSSF.

The CDR3 is CASSARWERVTLSSYNEQFF. CDR3 DNA sequence: TGTGCCAGCAGTGCCCGTTGGGAACGGGTCACATTAAGCTCCTACAATGAGCAGTTCTTC. This rearrangement joins TRBV12-3 or TRBV12-4 to TRBJ2-1; D call uncertain. This CDR3 contains 20 residues. Trimming pared 5 bases from V and 0 bases from J, leaving 26 bases between.

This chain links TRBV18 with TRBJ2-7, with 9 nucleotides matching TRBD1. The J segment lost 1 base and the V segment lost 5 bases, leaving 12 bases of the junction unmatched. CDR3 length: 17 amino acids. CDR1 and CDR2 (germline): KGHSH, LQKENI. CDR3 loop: CASSSSLPGQGSYEQYF. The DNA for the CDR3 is TGTGCCAGCTCATCCAGCCTACCGGGACAGGGATCCTACGAGCAGTACTTC.

Written as DNA, the CDR3 is TGTGCCAGCGGGGGGACTAGCAGCTACGAGCAGTACTTC. Protein: CASGGTSSYEQYF. V and J are TRBV6-5 and TRBJ2-7; 9 nucleotides agree with TRBD2. J was trimmed by 3 bases and V by 8 bases; bases with no gene match: 5. CDR1 is MNHEY, CDR2 SVGAGI, per germline. This CDR3 region has 13 residues.

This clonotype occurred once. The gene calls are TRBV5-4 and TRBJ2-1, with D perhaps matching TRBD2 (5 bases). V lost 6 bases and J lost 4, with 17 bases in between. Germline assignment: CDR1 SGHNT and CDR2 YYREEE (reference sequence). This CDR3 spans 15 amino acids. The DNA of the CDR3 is TGTGCCAGCACCCCGGGCGGGCCCCGATACAATGAGCAGTTCTTC. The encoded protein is CASTPGGPRYNEQFF.

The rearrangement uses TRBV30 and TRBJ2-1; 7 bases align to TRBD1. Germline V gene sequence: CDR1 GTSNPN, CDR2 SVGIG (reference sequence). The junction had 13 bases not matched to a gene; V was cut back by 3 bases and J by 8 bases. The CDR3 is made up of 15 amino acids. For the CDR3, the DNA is TGTGCCTGGAGGCCGGTCGACAGGGTACGCGATGAGCAGTTCTTC. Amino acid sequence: CAWRPVDRVRDEQFF.

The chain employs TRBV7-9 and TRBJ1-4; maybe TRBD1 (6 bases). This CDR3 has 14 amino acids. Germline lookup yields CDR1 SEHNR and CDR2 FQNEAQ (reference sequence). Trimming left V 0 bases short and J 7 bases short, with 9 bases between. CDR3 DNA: TGTGCCAGCAGCTTAGCCAGGGGAGGTGAAAAACTGTTTTTT. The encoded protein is CASSLARGGEKLFF.

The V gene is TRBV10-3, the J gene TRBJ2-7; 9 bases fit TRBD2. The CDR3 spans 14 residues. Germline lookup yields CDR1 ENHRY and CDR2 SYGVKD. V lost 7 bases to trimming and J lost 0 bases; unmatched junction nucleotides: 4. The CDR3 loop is CAIKAGGDSYEQYF. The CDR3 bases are TGTGCCATCAAGGCGGGAGGGGACTCCTACGAGCAGTACTTC.

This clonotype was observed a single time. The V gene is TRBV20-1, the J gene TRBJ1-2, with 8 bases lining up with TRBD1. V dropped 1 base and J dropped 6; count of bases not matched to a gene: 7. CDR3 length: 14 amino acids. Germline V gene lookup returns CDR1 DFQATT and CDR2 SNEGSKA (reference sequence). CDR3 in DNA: TGCAGTGCTAGAGCGTATCCAGGGGGCAATGGCTACACCTTC. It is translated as CSARAYPGGNGYTF.

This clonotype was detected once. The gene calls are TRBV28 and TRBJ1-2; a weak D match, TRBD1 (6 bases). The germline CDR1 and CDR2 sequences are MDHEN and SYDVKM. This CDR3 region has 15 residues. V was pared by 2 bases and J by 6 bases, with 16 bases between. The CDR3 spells CASSLKGTGRHGYTF. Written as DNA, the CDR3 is TGTGCCAGCAGTTTAAAGGGTACAGGGAGGCATGGCTACACCTTC.

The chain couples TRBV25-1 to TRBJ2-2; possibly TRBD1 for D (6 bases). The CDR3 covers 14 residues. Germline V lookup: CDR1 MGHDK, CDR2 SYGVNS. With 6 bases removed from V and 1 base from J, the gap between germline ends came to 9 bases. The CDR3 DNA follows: TGTGCCAGCAGCCAGACAGGGAACACCGGGGAGCTGTTTTTT. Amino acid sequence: CASSQTGNTGELFF.

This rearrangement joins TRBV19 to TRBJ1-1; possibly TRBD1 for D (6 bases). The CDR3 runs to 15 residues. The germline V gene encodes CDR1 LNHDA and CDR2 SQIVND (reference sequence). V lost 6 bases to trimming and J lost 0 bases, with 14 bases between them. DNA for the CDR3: TGTGCCAGTAGGGAGGACAGATATATGAACACTGAAGCTTTCTTT. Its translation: CASREDRYMNTEAFF.

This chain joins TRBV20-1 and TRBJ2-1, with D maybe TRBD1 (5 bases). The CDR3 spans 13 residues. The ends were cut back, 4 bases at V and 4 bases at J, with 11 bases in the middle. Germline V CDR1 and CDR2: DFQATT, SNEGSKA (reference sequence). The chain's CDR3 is CSATRAQYNEQFF. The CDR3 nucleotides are TGCAGTGCTACCAGGGCTCAATACAATGAGCAGTTCTTC.

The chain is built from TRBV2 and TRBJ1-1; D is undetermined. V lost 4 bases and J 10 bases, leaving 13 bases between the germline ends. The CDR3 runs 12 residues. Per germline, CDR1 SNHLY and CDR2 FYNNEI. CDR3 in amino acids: CASSGGLRPAFF. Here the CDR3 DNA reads TGTGCCAGCAGTGGCGGACTCAGGCCAGCTTTCTTT.

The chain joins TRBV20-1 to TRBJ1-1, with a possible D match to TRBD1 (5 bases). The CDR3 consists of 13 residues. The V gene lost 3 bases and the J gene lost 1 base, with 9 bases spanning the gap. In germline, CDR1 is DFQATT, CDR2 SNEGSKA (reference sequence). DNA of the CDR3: TGCAGTGCTAGTTCAGGGTCGAACACTGAAGCTTTCTTT. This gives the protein CSASSGSNTEAFF.

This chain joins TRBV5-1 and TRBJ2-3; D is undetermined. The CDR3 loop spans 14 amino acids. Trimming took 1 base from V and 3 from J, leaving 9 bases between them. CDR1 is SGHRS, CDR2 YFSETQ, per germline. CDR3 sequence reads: CASSLQSQTDTQYF. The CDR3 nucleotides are TGCGCCAGCAGCTTGCAGAGTCAGACAGATACGCAGTATTTT.

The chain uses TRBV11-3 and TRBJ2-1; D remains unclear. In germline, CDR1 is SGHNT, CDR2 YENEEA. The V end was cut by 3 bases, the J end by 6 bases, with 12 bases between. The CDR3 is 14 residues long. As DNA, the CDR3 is TGTGCCAGCAGCTTCTACACAAAACCCAATGAGCAGTTCTTC. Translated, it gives CASSFYTKPNEQFF. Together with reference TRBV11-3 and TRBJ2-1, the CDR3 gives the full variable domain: EAGVVQSPRYKIIEKKQPVAFWCNPISGHNTLYWYLQNLGQGPELLIRYENEEAVDDSQLPKDRFSAERLKGVDSTLKIQPAELGDSAVYLCASSFYTKPNEQFFGPGTRLTVL.

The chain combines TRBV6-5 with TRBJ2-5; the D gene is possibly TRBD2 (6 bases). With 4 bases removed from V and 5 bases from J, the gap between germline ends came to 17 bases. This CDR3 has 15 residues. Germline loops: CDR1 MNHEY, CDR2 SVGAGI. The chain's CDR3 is CASSSGTGIGETQYF. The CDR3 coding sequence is TGTGCCAGCAGTTCTGGGACTGGGATCGGGGAGACCCAGTACTTC.

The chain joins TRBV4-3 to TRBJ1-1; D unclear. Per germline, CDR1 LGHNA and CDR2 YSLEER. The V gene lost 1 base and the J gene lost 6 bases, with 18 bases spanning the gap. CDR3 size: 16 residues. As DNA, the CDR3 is TGCGCCAGCAGCCAAGGGGGTAACGGGCCTAACCCTGAAGCTTTCTTT. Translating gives CASSQGGNGPNPEAFF.

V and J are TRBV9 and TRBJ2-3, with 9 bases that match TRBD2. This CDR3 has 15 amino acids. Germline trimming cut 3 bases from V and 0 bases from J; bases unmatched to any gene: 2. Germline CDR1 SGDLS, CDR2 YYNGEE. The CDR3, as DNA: TGTGCCAGCAGCGCAGCGGGGGGTAGCACAGATACGCAGTATTTT. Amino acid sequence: CASSAAGGSTDTQYF.

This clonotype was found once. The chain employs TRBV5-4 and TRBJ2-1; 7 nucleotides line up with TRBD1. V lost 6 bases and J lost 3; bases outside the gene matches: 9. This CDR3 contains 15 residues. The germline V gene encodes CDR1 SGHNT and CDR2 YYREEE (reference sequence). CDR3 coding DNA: TGTGCCAGCACCTACAGGGGTGGGGTCTACAATGAGCAGTTCTTC. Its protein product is CASTYRGGVYNEQFF.